These 10 T cell receptor beta chains originate from one sample sequenced in a study of blood T cell repertoires in COVID-19. Assay: immunoSEQ multiplex PCR; the TCRdb copy retains only in-frame clones and omits some. The sample holds around 150,000 clones, 80% to 95% seen once. Sequenced: peripheral blood. These receptors were obtained from a woman in her fifties or sixties with acute or convalescent COVID-19.

This chain links TRBV28 with TRBJ2-7, with D perhaps TRBD2 (5 bases). The CDR3 contains 15 residues. With 5 bases removed from V and 4 bases from J, the gap between germline ends came to 18 bases. Germline CDR1 MDHEN, CDR2 SYDVKM. The CDR3 sequence is CASSALGVGGYEQYF. CDR3 DNA: TGTGCCAGCAGTGCTCTCGGCGTAGGAGGTTACGAGCAGTACTTC.

The chain uses TRBV11-2 and TRBJ1-4; TRBD1 is a possible D gene (6 bases). The germline V gene has CDR1 SGHAT and CDR2 FQNNGV. The CDR3 spans 13 residues. V was trimmed by 6 bases and J by 8 bases, leaving 13 bases between them. This chain's CDR3 is CASRRPGDEKLFF. The CDR3 nucleotides are TGTGCCAGCAGACGTCCAGGGGACGAAAAACTGTTTTTT.

The genes are TRBV4-2 and TRBJ2-7, with 11 nucleotides matching TRBD2. Trimming took 0 bases from V and 3 from J; bases not matched to a gene: 7. Per germline, CDR1 LGHNA and CDR2 YNFKEQ. The CDR3 consists of 17 residues. CDR3 amino acids: CASSQDSRLAGSYEQYF. The CDR3 bases are TGTGCCAGCAGCCAAGATTCCCGACTAGCGGGGAGCTACGAGCAGTACTTC.

The genes are TRBV28 and TRBJ1-2; the match to TRBD1 covers 8 bases. The CDR3 extends over 12 amino acids. Germline values: CDR1 MDHEN, CDR2 SYDVKM. V shed 4 bases, J shed 8 bases, and the junction held 3 bases outside the gene matches. The CDR3: CASSYRGVGYTF. The CDR3, as DNA: TGTGCCAGCAGTTACAGGGGGGTCGGCTACACCTTC.

This sequence joins TRBV9 and TRBJ2-5; possibly TRBD1 for D (5 bases). CDR3 length: 14 amino acids. From germline, CDR1 is SGDLS and CDR2 YYNGEE. Trimming stripped 0 bases from V and 3 bases from J, with 9 bases between. The CDR3 nucleotides read TGTGCCAGCAGCGTAGAGCCCAGGGAAGAGACCCAGTACTTC. The encoded protein is CASSVEPREETQYF.

The V gene is TRBV18, the J gene TRBJ2-2, with D hard to call. The CDR3 consists of 12 residues. The germline V gene has CDR1 KGHSH and CDR2 LQKENI. V lost 2 bases and J 5 bases, leaving 3 bases between the germline ends. This CDR3 reads CASSPLTGELFF. In DNA, the CDR3 is TGTGCCAGCTCACCATTAACCGGGGAGCTGTTTTTT.

There are a few counts of this clone. V gene TRBV5-6 combines with J gene TRBJ2-1; D is undetermined. The CDR3 spans 15 residues. Germline assignment: CDR1 SGHDT and CDR2 YYEEEE. V was trimmed by 7 bases and J by 1 base, leaving 15 bases between them. The chain's CDR3 is CASARGRSSYNEQFF. Here the CDR3 DNA reads TGTGCCAGCGCCCGCGGTCGGAGTTCCTACAATGAGCAGTTCTTC.

In DNA, the CDR3 is TGTGCCAGCAGCTTAATCCCCCTTGGAGTAGCGGGAAAGGCGGATACGCAGTATTTT. Translated: CASSLIPLGVAGKADTQYF. The chain couples TRBV7-2 to TRBJ2-3; 8 nucleotides line up with TRBD2. The CDR3 runs to 19 residues. V shed 2 bases and J 6 bases; nucleotides not matched to a gene: 19. Per germline, CDR1 SGHTA and CDR2 FQGNSA.

The V gene is TRBV2, the J gene TRBJ2-1; 7 bases match TRBD2. Germline trimming cut 8 bases from V and 7 bases from J; bases unmatched to any gene: 5. Germline-derived CDR1 and CDR2 are SNHLY and FYNNEI. The CDR3 covers 12 residues. CDR3 sequence (DNA): TGTGCCAGCCTGGGGGGGGGAAATGAGCAGTTCTTC. Protein sequence: CASLGGGNEQFF.

V is TRBV7-9 and J is TRBJ2-2, with 8 bases aligning to TRBD1. This CDR3 comprises 16 residues. Looked up from germline, CDR1 is SEHNR and CDR2 is FQNEAQ (reference sequence). The junction had 4 bases not matched to a gene; V was cut back by 0 bases and J by 4 bases. CDR3 sequence: CASSLAGTGSTGELFF. As DNA, the CDR3 is TGTGCCAGCAGCTTAGCGGGGACAGGAAGCACCGGGGAGCTGTTTTTT.